Listed here are 27 T cell receptor beta chains from one sample, sequenced in a study of blood T cell repertoires in COVID-19. Only in-frame clones appear in the TCRdb table, and some are missing; sequencing was by immunoSEQ multiplex PCR. Of roughly 74,000 clones in the sample, approximately 85% were seen once. Specimen: peripheral blood. The receptors shown here come from a man in his sixties or seventies with acute or convalescent COVID-19.

This chain uses TRBV5-1 with TRBJ2-2; TRBD1 is a possible D gene (6 bases). With 2 bases removed from V and 6 bases from J, the gap between germline ends came to 14 bases. The germline V gene has CDR1 SGHRS and CDR2 YFSETQ. The CDR3 length is 15 residues. DNA for the CDR3: TGCGCCAGCAGCTTAAGGCAGGGGTTCTCCGGGGAGCTGTTTTTT. It codes for CASSLRQGFSGELFF.

The genes are TRBV10-3 and TRBJ2-7; 8 nucleotides align to TRBD1. The CDR3 sequence is 14 residues long. CDR1 is ENHRY, CDR2 SYGVKD, per germline. Trimming cost V 4 bases and J 3 bases; bases outside gene matches: 5. The CDR3 DNA sequence: TGTGCCATCAGTGCCGGACAGGGACTCTACGAGCAGTACTTC. This sequence encodes CAISAGQGLYEQYF.

The chain uses TRBV27 and TRBJ2-7; 7 bases are shared with TRBD1. CDR3 length equals 14 residues. Germline trimming cut 5 bases from V and 4 bases from J; bases unmatched to any gene: 8. Germline-derived CDR1 and CDR2 are MNHEY and SMNVEV (reference sequence). CDR3 DNA: TGTGCCAGCAGTCAGGGGGTTTTCCTTTACGAGCAGTACTTC. This encodes CASSQGVFLYEQYF.

This chain connects TRBV10-3 to TRBJ1-1; 7 bases fit TRBD1. CDR3 length equals 14 residues. Germline V gives CDR1 ENHRY, CDR2 SYGVKD. V dropped 3 bases and J dropped 0; count of bases not matched to a gene: 1. As DNA, the CDR3 is TGTGCCATCAGTGAAGGGGGCATGAACACTGAAGCTTTCTTT. This encodes CAISEGGMNTEAFF.

The DNA of the CDR3 is TGTGCCAGCAGCTTGGGAGGGACTAGGTCCCAAGAGACCCAGTACTTC. Amino acid sequence: CASSLGGTRSQETQYF. The chain employs TRBV5-4 and TRBJ2-5; 8 bases agree with TRBD2. The CDR3 totals 16 residues. Trimming cost V 0 bases and J 1 base; bases outside gene matches: 5. The germline CDR1 and CDR2 sequences are SGHNT and YYREEE (reference sequence).

This clone was found once. The chain recombines TRBV5-1 with TRBJ2-1, with 12 bases identical to TRBD2. Looked up from germline, CDR1 is SGHRS and CDR2 is YFSETQ. There are 14 residues in the CDR3. V lost 4 bases, J lost 6 bases, and 2 bases stayed unmatched. The CDR3 sequence is CASSPSGRGNEQFF. CDR3 bases: TGCGCCAGCAGCCCTAGCGGGAGGGGCAATGAGCAGTTCTTC.

The chain has TRBV7-3 and TRBJ2-1; 10 positions match TRBD2. The CDR3 spans 13 residues. In germline, CDR1 is SGHTA, CDR2 FQGTGA. V shed 6 bases and J 10 bases; nucleotides not matched to a gene: 6. In nucleotides, the CDR3 is TGTGCCAGCAGTTATCCGGGACTAGCGGAGCAGTTCTTC. This codes for CASSYPGLAEQFF.

This clone was counted between two and nine times. The rearrangement joins TRBV13 to TRBJ2-7; 10 nucleotides align to TRBD1. Trimming at V came to 5 bases and at J to 2 bases, leaving 9 bases not matched to a gene. The CDR3 is 16 residues long. The V gene's germline CDR1 is PRHDT and CDR2 FYEKMQ (reference sequence). The CDR3 sequence: CASSPSSTGGPYEQYF. The CDR3 DNA sequence: TGTGCCAGCAGCCCATCTTCGACAGGGGGCCCCTACGAGCAGTACTTC.

This chain links TRBV6-1 with TRBJ1-3, with no clear D. Trimming took off 3 bases at V and 3 bases at J, with 15 bases between the two ends. The CDR3 covers 16 residues. Germline loops: CDR1 MNHNS, CDR2 SASEGT. CDR3 in DNA: TGTGCCAGCAGTGACCCGGGGATCGGAGGTGGAAACACCATATATTTT. Translated, it gives CASSDPGIGGGNTIYF.

The chain carries TRBV29-1 and TRBJ2-2; D may be TRBD1 (6 bases). The CDR3 has 14 amino acids. Germline CDR1 reads SQVTM; CDR2 reads ANQGSEA. Trimming pared 6 bases from V and 2 bases from J, leaving 13 bases between. The CDR3 spells CSVPRDTNTGELFF. The CDR3 DNA reads TGCAGCGTCCCTAGGGACACCAACACCGGGGAGCTGTTTTTT.

This chain joins TRBV18 and TRBJ1-1, with 8 positions matching TRBD1. With V trimmed by 5 bases and J by 6 bases, 14 bases remained unmatched. The germline V gene encodes CDR1 KGHSH and CDR2 LQKENI. This CDR3 contains 16 residues. The CDR3: CASSLGQVPVVAEAFF. CDR3 bases: TGTGCCAGCTCATTGGGACAGGTGCCGGTTGTGGCTGAAGCTTTCTTT. The full variable domain, with the rest looked up from reference TRBV18 and TRBJ1-1, is NAGVMQNPRHLVRRRGQEARLRCSPMKGHSHVYWYRQLPEEGLKFMVYLQKENIIDESGMPKERFSAEFPKEGPSILRIQQVVRGDSAAYFCASSLGQVPVVAEAFFGQGTRLTVV.

The CDR3 DNA is TGTGCCAGTAGTAAGGGGGAGATAGGGGCCTACGAGCAGTACTTC. This encodes CASSKGEIGAYEQYF. The V gene is TRBV19, the J gene TRBJ2-7; D may be TRBD1 (6 bases). CDR3 size: 15 residues. V lost 4 bases to trimming and J lost 2 bases, with 15 bases between them. Germline V gene sequence: CDR1 LNHDA, CDR2 SQIVND (reference sequence).

This chain links TRBV19 with TRBJ1-3; maybe TRBD1 (6 bases). The germline V gene has CDR1 LNHDA and CDR2 SQIVND (reference sequence). The V and J ends lost 5 bases and 0 bases respectively, with 14 bases between them. This CDR3 spans 16 amino acids. The CDR3 reads CASSLRGGVSGNTIYF. CDR3 sequence (DNA): TGTGCCAGTAGTCTCCGGGGGGGCGTCTCTGGAAACACCATATATTTT.

This chain connects TRBV11-2 to TRBJ2-1; 14 nucleotides match TRBD2. Germline-derived CDR1 and CDR2 are SGHAT and FQNNGV. The ends lost 3 bases at V and 0 bases at J; junction bases unmatched: 1. This CDR3 region has 17 residues. In nucleotides, the CDR3 is TGTGCCAGCAGCTTGACTAGCGGGAGGGCCTCCTACAATGAGCAGTTCTTC. Its protein product is CASSLTSGRASYNEQFF.

This chain uses TRBV5-1 with TRBJ2-3; 13 bases are shared with TRBD2. This CDR3 region has 15 residues. CDR1 is SGHRS and CDR2 is YFSETQ in the germline V gene. V lost 3 bases and J lost 6; bases outside the gene matches: 4. The DNA for the CDR3 is TGCGCCAGCAGCTGGACTAGCGGGGGACCCGATACGCAGTATTTT. This encodes CASSWTSGGPDTQYF.

The chain carries TRBV11-3 and TRBJ2-2; tentatively, D is TRBD2 (5 bases). This CDR3 region has 14 residues. Germline CDR1 and CDR2: SGHNT and YENEEA. Trimming took off 6 bases at V and 7 bases at J, with 15 bases between the two ends. Written as DNA, the CDR3 is TGTGCCAGCAGTCCTAGTAGCGATAACGGGGAGCTGTTTTTT. It yields the protein CASSPSSDNGELFF.

The rearrangement joins TRBV6-6 to TRBJ1-1, with 9 bases aligning to TRBD1. The germline gives CDR1 MNHNY, CDR2 SVGAGI (reference sequence). This CDR3 has 15 residues. The trim removed 2 bases at V and 6 bases at J, leaving 7 bases unmatched. The CDR3 DNA is TGTGCCAGCAGTTACCCGGGGACAGGGAGGGCTGAAGCTTTCTTT. The encoded protein is CASSYPGTGRAEAFF.

The chain combines TRBV6-5 with TRBJ2-6, with D tentatively TRBD1 (6 bases). Germline V CDR1 and CDR2: MNHEY, SVGAGI. This CDR3 comprises 15 residues. Trimming pared 6 bases from V and 2 bases from J, leaving 11 bases between. The CDR3 DNA sequence: TGTGCCAGCAGGCAGACAGGAGCTGGGGCCAACGTCCTGACTTTC. Amino acids: CASRQTGAGANVLTF.

This chain connects TRBV4-1 to TRBJ2-2; the D is unclear. Trimming pared 0 bases from V and 6 bases from J, leaving 14 bases between. Per germline, CDR1 MGHRA and CDR2 YSYEKL. CDR3 length equals 16 residues. Here the CDR3 DNA reads TGCGCCAGCAGCCAAGAGAGCATGGTGATGCCCGGGGAGCTGTTTTTT. Protein: CASSQESMVMPGELFF.

A few counts support this clone. This chain links TRBV7-6 with TRBJ2-7; D possibly corresponds to TRBD1 (5 bases). There are 15 residues in the CDR3. Trimming removed 2 bases from V and 6 bases from J, with 17 bases in between. The germline CDR1 and CDR2 sequences are SGHVS and FNYEAQ. The CDR3 loop is CASSLLGRGITEQYF. In DNA, the CDR3 is TGTGCCAGCAGCTTACTTGGAAGGGGAATTACCGAGCAGTACTTC.

The V and J genes are TRBV18 and TRBJ1-5; the D is unclear. CDR1 is KGHSH and CDR2 is LQKENI in the germline V gene. V lost 2 bases to trimming and J lost 0 bases, with 8 bases between them. The CDR3 covers 15 residues. The CDR3 is CASSPGPYSNQPQHF. CDR3 DNA: TGTGCCAGCTCACCAGGCCCGTATAGCAATCAGCCCCAGCATTTT.

This chain links TRBV11-3 with TRBJ2-7, with a possible D match to TRBD2 (5 bases). V lost 5 bases and J lost 5, with 22 bases in between. Per germline, CDR1 SGHNT and CDR2 YENEEA. The CDR3 has 16 residues. CDR3 residues: CASSAPEDLATHEQYF. The CDR3 DNA is TGTGCCAGCAGCGCTCCGGAGGACTTAGCAACCCACGAGCAGTACTTC.

The chain employs TRBV5-1 and TRBJ2-1; D call uncertain. Germline assignment: CDR1 SGHRS and CDR2 YFSETQ. V lost 5 bases, J lost 6 bases, and 15 bases lay in between. The length of the CDR3 is 14 residues. CDR3 DNA: TGCGCCAGCAGTTCCATTCCCCCGAGCAATGAGCAGTTCTTC. It yields the protein CASSSIPPSNEQFF.

The genes are TRBV2 and TRBJ2-2; D perhaps matches TRBD2 (5 bases). V shed 5 bases and J shed 1 base, with 11 bases lying between them. Germline assignment: CDR1 SNHLY and CDR2 FYNNEI. This CDR3 region has 15 residues. The CDR3 loop is CASSLEGVNTGELFF. In nucleotides, the CDR3 is TGTGCCAGCAGTCTAGAGGGAGTGAACACCGGGGAGCTGTTTTTT.

This clone was detected once. CDR3 in DNA: TGTGCCAGCAGCCGTAGCGGGGGAAGCAATCAGCCCCAGCATTTT. Its translation: CASSRSGGSNQPQHF. This rearrangement joins TRBV9 to TRBJ1-5; perhaps TRBD1 as D (5 bases). This CDR3 has 15 residues. Germline V gives CDR1 SGDLS, CDR2 YYNGEE. V was clipped by 4 bases and J by 1 base, with 12 bases between them.

This clone appeared once. The chain carries TRBV7-2 and TRBJ1-6; the match to TRBD1 covers 7 bases. This CDR3 is 15 amino acids long. The trim removed 5 bases at V and 4 bases at J, leaving 5 bases unmatched. Germline CDR1 reads SGHTA; CDR2 reads FQGNSA. The CDR3 sequence is CASSTRTGYNSPLHF. DNA of the CDR3: TGTGCCAGCAGCACCCGGACAGGTTATAATTCACCCCTCCACTTT.

CDR3 sequence reads: CAISEGQGQYQPQHF. In DNA form, the CDR3 reads TGTGCCATCAGTGAAGGGCAGGGCCAATATCAGCCCCAGCATTTT. This chain links TRBV10-3 with TRBJ1-5, with a weak D call TRBD1 (5 bases). Trimming left V 3 bases short and J 5 bases short, with 14 bases between. The germline V gene has CDR1 ENHRY and CDR2 SYGVKD. The CDR3 is made up of 15 amino acids.